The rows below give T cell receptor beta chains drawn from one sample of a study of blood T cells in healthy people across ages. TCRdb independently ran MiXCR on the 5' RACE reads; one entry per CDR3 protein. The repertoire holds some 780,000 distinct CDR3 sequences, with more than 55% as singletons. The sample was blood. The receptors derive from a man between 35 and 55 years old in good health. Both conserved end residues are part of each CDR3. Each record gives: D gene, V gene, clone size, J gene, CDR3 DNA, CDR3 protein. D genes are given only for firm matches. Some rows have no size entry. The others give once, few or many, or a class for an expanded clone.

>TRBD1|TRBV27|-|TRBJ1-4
TGTGCCAGCGGGGGACAGGCCGGTAATGAAAAACTGTTTTTT
CASGGQAGNEKLFF
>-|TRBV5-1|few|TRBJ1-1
TGCGCCAGCAGCAGGGGGGCAGGGGACGGCACTGAAGCTTTCTTT
CASSRGAGDGTEAFF
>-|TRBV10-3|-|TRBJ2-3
TGTGCCATCAGTGAGAAGTACTTAGATACGCAGTATTTT
CAISEKYLDTQYF
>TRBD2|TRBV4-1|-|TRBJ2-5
TGCGCCAGCAGCCAAGTTGCGGGAGGGGATCAAGAGACCCAGTACTTC
CASSQVAGGDQETQYF
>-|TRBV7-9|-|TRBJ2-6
TGTGCCAGCAAACAAGGGGGTGAGGCCAACGTCCTGACTTTC
CASKQGGEANVLTF
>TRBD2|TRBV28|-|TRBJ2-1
TGTGCCAGCAGTTTAGGTGCGCTAGCGGGTAACAATGAGCAGTTCTTC
CASSLGALAGNNEQFF
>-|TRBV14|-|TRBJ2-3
TGTGCCAGCAGCCTATCAGGAAGCCACTACCCAGATACGCAGTATTTT
CASSLSGSHYPDTQYF
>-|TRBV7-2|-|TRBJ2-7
TGTGCCAGCAGCTTGGCCGCCGGGGCTGGCGAGCAGTACTTC
CASSLAAGAGEQYF
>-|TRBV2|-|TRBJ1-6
TGTGCCAGCCTACAAACACCCAATAATTCACCCCCCCACTTT
CASLQTPNNSPPHF
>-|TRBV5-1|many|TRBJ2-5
TGCGCCAGCACCTCCCGGGTAGACCGTAAAGAGACCCAGTACTTC
CASTSRVDRKETQYF
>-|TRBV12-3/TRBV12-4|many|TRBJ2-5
TGTGCCAGCAGCCTCGATCGTCAAGAGACCCAGTACTTC
CASSLDRQETQYF
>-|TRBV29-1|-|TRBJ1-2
TGCAGCGTTGAACCCCAGTACCGCTATGGCTACACCTTC
CSVEPQYRYGYTF
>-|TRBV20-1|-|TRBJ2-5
TGCAGTGCTAGAATTTCTGGGACGTCCGGGCGGGGGACCCAGTACTTC
CSARISGTSGRGTQYF
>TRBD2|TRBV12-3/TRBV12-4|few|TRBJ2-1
TGTGCCAGCAGACCAATAGCGGGAGTTTACAATGAGCAGTTCTTC
CASRPIAGVYNEQFF
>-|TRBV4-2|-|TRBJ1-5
TGTGCCTGCAGCCAAGGACAGCTCAATCAGCCCCAGCATTTT
CACSQGQLNQPQHF
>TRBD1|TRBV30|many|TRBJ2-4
TGTGCCTGGAGTGGACAGGGCATAGCCAAAAACATTCAGTACTTC
CAWSGQGIAKNIQYF
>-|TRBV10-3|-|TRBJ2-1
TGTGCCATCAGTGAGAGGAAAGGGTTCAGGGCGGCCGCCTACAATGAGCAGTTCTTC
CAISERKGFRAAAYNEQFF
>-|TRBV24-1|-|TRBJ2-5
TGTGCCACCAGTGATTCACAGGGCGTAACACAAGAGACCCAGTACTTC
CATSDSQGVTQETQYF
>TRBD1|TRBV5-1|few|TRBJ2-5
TGCGCCAGCAGAACGGGACAGAAACAGGTGTTGGAGACCCAGTACTTC
CASRTGQKQVLETQYF
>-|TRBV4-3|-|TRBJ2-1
TGCGCCAGCAGTCCCCTACTTTACAATGAGCAGTTCTTC
CASSPLLYNEQFF
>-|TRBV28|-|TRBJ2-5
TGTGCCAGCAGTTTACCTGGCAGGGAGAGGTACTTC
CASSLPGRERYF
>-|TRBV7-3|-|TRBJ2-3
TGTGCCAGCAGCTGGGACGGAGATTCTAGCACAGATACGCAGTATTTT
CASSWDGDSSTDTQYF
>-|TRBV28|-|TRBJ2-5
TGTGCCAGCAACTATCAAGAGACCCAGTACTTC
CASNYQETQYF
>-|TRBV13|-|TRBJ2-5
TGTGCCAGCAGCTTAGAGGGGGGCTCTCAAGAGACCCAGTACTTC
CASSLEGGSQETQYF
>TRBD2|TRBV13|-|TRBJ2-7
TGTGCCAGCAGCTTAGATCCCCTAGCGGGTAGAAACGAGCAGTACTTC
CASSLDPLAGRNEQYF
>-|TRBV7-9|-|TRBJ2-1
TGTGCCAGCAGAAACCTGTTTCTCGAGCAGTTCTTC
CASRNLFLEQFF
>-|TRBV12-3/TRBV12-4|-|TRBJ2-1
TGTGCCAGCAGTCCACTGACGGCCCTGAACAATGAGCAGTTCTTC
CASSPLTALNNEQFF
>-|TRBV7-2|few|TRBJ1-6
TGTGCCAGCAGCTTAGCGGGCAGGAGTCGGGCACCCCTCCACTTT
CASSLAGRSRAPLHF
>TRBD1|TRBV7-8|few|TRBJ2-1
TGTGCCAGCAGCTTAGCGTTGGCTCGCACAGGGGTTGAGCAGTTCTTC
CASSLALARTGVEQFF
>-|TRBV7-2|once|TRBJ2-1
TGTGCCAGCAGCTTGGATCACAGGGACGAGCAGTTCTTC
CASSLDHRDEQFF
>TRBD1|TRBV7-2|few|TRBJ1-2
TGTGCCAGCAGCTTATTAGGACAGGGGGCTGATGGCTACACCTTC
CASSLLGQGADGYTF
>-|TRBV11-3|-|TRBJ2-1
TGTGCCAGCAGCTTAAACCGCGGATCCTACAATGAGCAGTTCTTC
CASSLNRGSYNEQFF
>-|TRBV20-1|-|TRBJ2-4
TGCAGTGCTACAACCAAAAAAAACATTCAGTACTTC
CSATTKKNIQYF
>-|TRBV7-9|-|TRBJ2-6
TGTGCCAGCAGCTACGATAGAGGGGCCAACGTCCTGACTTTC
CASSYDRGANVLTF
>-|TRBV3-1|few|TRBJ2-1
TGTGCCAGCAGCCGCCGCTCCTCCTACAATGAGCAGTTCTTC
CASSRRSSYNEQFF
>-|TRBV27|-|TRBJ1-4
TGTGCCAGCAGTTCGAGACTGGACGAAAAACTGTTTTTT
CASSSRLDEKLFF
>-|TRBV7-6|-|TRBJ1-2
TGTGCCAGCAGCTTTAGAAGGCGCCGCGGGGGCTACACCTTC
CASSFRRRRGGYTF
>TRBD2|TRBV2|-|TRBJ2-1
TGTGCCAGCAGTGAACCCGTGATAGCGGGAGGTCCTTACAATGAGCAGTTCTTC
CASSEPVIAGGPYNEQFF
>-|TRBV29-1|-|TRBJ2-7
TGCAGCGTTGATCCACAGGGGGGGGAGCAGTACTTC
CSVDPQGGEQYF
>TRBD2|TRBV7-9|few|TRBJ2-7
TGTGCCAGCATGGGCGGGAGGAGCTCCTACGAGCAGTACTTC
CASMGGRSSYEQYF
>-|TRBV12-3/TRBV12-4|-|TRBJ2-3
TGCGCCAGCAGTTTTCGACGGGCGGCAGATACGCAGTATTTT
CASSFRRAADTQYF
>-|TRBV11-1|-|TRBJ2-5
TGTGCCAGCAGCCGATTGGGACATCCACAAGAGACCCAGTACTTC
CASSRLGHPQETQYF
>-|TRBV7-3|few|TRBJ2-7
TGTGCCAGCAGCTTAAGGTGGCCCTCCTACGAGCAGTACTTC
CASSLRWPSYEQYF
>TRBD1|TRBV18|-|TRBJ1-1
TGTGCCAGCTCACCACCTACCGGGACAGAAGTAGGTGAAGTTTTCTTT
CASSPPTGTEVGEVFF